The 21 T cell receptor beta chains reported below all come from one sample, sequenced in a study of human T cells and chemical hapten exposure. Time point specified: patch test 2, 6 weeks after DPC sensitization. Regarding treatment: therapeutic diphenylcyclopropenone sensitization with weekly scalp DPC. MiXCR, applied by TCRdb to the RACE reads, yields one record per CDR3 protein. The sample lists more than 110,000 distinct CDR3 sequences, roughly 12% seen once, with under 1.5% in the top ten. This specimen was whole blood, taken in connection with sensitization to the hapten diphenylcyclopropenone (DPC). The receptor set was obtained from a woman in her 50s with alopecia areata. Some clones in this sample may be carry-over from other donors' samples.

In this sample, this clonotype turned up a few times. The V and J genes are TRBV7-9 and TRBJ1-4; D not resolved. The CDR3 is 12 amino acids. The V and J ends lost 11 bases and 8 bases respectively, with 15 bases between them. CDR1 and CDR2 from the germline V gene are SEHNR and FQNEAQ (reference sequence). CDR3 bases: TGTGCCTGCGGGCAGGTGGTGGAAAAACTGTTTTTT. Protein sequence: CACGQVVEKLFF.

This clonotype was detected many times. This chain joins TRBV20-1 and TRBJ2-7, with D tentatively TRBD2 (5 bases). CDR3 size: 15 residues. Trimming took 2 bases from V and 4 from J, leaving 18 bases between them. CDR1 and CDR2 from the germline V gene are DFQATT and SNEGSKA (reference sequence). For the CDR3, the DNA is TGCAGTGCTAGACGTGAAGACGGGATTTCTTACGAGCAGTACTTC. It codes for CSARREDGISYEQYF.

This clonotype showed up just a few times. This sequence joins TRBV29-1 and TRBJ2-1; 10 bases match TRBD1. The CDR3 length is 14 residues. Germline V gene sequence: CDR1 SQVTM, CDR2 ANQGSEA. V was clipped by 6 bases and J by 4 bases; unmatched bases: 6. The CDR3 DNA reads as TGCAGCGTCTTGACAGGGGGCGGGTACAATGAGCAGTTCTTC. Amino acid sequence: CSVLTGGGYNEQFF.

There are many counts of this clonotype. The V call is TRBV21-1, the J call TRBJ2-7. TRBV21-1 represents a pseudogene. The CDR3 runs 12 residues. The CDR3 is CASRRSRYEQYF. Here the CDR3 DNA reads TGTGCCAGCAGGAGAAGCCGCTACGAGCAGTACTTC.

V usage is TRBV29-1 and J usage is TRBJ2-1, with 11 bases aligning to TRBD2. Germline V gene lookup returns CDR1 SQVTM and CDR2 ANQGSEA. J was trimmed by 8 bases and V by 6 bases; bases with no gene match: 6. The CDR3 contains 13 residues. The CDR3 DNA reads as TGCAGCGTCACTAGCGGGAGTGTCTATGAGCAGTTCTTC. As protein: CSVTSGSVYEQFF.

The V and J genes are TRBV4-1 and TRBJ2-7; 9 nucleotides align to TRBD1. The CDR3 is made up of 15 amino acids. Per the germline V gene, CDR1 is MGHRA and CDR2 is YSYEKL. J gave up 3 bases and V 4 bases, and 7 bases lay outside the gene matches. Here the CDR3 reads CASSPTDRGIYEQYF. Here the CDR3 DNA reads TGCGCCAGCAGCCCCACCGACAGGGGGATCTACGAGCAGTACTTC.

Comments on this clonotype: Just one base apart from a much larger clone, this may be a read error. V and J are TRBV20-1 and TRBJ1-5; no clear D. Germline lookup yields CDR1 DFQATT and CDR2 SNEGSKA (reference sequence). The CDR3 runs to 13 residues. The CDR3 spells CSARVGSDQPQNF. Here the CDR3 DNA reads TGCAGTGCTCGCGTGGGGAGCGATCAGCCCCAGAATTTT.

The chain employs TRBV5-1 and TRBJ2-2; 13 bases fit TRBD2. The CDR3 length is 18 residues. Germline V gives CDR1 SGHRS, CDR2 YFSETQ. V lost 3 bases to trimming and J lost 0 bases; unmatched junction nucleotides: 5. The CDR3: CASSSRGLAGSNTGELFF. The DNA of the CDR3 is TGCGCCAGCAGCTCCCGGGGACTAGCGGGATCGAACACCGGGGAGCTGTTTTTT.

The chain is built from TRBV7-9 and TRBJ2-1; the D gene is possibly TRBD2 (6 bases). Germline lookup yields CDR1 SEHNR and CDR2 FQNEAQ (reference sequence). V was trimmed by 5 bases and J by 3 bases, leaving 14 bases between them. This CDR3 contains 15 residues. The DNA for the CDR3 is TGTGCCAGCAGCGTACTAGCCCCGAGCTACAATGAGCAGTTCTTC. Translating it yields CASSVLAPSYNEQFF.

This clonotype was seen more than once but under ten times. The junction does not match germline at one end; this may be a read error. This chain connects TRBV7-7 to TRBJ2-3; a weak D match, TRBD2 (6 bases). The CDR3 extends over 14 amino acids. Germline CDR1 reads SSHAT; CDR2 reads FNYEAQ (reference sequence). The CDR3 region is CASSPTGLTDTQYF. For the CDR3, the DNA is TGTGCTAGCAGCCCGACGGGACTCACAGATACGCAGTATTTT. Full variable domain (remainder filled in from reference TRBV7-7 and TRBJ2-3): GAGVSQSPRYKVTKRGQDVTLRCDPISSHATLYWYQQALGQGPEFLTYFNYEAQPDKSGLPSDRFSAERPEGSISTLTIQRTEQRDSAMYRCASSPTGLTDTQYFGPGTRLTVL.

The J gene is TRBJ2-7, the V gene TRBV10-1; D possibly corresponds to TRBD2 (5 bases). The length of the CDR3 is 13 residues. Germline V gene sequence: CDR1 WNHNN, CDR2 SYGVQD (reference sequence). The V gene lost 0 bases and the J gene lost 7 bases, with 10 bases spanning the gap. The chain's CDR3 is CASSESRAREQYF. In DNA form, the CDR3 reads TGCGCCAGCAGTGAGTCGAGGGCGCGAGAGCAGTACTTC.

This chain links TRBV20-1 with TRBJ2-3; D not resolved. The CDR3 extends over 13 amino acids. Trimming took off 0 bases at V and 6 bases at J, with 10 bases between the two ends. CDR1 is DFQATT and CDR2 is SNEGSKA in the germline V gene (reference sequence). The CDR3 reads CSAREGRTDTQYF. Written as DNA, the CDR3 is TGCAGTGCTAGAGAAGGACGTACGGATACGCAGTATTTT.

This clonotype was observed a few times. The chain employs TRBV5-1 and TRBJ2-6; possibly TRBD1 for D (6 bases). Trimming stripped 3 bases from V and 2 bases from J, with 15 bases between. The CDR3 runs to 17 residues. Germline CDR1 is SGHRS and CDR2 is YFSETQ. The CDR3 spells CASSSTGRGTGANVLTF. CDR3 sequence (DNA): TGCGCCAGCAGCTCGACGGGCAGGGGAACTGGGGCCAACGTCCTGACTTTC.

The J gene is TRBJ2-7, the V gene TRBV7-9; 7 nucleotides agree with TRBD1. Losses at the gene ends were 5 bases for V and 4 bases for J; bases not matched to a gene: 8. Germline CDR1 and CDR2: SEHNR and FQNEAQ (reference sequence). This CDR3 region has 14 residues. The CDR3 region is CASSRDRVDYEQYF. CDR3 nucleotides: TGTGCCAGCAGCCGAGACAGGGTCGATTACGAGCAGTACTTC.

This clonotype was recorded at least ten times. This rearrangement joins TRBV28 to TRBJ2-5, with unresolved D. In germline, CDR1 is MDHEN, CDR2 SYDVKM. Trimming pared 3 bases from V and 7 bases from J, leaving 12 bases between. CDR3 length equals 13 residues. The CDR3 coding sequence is TGTGCCAGCAGTTTCCTCGGCTCGGGGACCCAGTACTTC. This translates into CASSFLGSGTQYF.

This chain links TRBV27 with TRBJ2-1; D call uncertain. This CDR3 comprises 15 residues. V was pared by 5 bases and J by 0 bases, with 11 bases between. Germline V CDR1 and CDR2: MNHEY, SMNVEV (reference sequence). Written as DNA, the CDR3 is TGTGCCAGCAGTAATCACCCGAGCTCCTACAATGAGCAGTTCTTC. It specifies CASSNHPSSYNEQFF.

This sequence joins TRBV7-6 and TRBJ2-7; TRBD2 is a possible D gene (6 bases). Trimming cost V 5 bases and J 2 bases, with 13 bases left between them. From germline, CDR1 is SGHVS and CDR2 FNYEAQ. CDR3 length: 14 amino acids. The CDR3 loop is CASSPIAETYEQYF. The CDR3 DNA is TGTGCCAGCAGCCCGATAGCGGAGACCTACGAGCAGTACTTC.

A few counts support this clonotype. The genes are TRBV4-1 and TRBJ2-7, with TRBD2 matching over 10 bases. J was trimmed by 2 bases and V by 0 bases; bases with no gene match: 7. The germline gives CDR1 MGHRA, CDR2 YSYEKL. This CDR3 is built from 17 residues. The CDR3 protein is CASSQDYLAGGAYEQYF. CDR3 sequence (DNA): TGCGCCAGCAGCCAAGACTACTTAGCGGGAGGCGCCTACGAGCAGTACTTC.

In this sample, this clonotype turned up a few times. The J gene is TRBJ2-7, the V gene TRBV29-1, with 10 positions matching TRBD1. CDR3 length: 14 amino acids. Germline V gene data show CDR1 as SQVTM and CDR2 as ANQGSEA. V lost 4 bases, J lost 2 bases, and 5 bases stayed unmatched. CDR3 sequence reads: CSVAGQGGTYEQYF. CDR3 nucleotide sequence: TGCAGCGTTGCTGGACAGGGGGGGACCTACGAGCAGTACTTC.

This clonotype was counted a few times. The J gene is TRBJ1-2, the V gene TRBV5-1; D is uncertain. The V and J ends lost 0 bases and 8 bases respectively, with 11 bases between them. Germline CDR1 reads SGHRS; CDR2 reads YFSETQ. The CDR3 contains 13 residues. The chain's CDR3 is CASSLESVGGYTF. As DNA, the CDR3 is TGCGCCAGCAGCTTGGAAAGCGTGGGCGGCTACACCTTC.

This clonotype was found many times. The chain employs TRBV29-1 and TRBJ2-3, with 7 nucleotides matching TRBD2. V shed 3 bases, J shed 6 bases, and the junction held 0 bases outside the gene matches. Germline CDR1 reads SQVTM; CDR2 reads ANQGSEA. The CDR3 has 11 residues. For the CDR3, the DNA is TGCAGCGTTGACGGGGGGGATACGCAGTATTTT. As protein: CSVDGGDTQYF.